There are a few counts of the clone carrying this TCR beta chain. Antigen unknown. MiXCR, applied by TCRdb to the 5' RACE reads, yields one record per CDR3 protein. The repertoire holds 60,000 to 75,000 distinct CDR3 sequences, 6.5% seen once, with under 45% in the top ten. The data are from a study of T cells after yellow fever vaccination. General study points: The CD4 compartment and the CD8 compartment contained a small share of clonotypes in common. Once the booster was given, most primary-vaccination clones reappeared, at about 96% for CD4 and more than 85% for CD8.

The CDR3 is 10 amino acids. The V end lost 8 bases, the J end lost 4 bases, and 4 bases lay between the germline ends. Germline CDR1 SGHTA, CDR2 FQGNSA. The chain carries TRBV7-2 and TRBJ2-3; D unresolved. The sample in question was CD8+ T cells sorted from PBMCs, obtained around 45 days after the first yellow fever vaccination. The source of this sequence is a man aged 18-30 years who received the YFV17D yellow fever vaccine. CDR3 residues: CASDADTQYF. CDR3 in DNA: TGTGCCAGCGACGCAGATACGCAGTATTTT.